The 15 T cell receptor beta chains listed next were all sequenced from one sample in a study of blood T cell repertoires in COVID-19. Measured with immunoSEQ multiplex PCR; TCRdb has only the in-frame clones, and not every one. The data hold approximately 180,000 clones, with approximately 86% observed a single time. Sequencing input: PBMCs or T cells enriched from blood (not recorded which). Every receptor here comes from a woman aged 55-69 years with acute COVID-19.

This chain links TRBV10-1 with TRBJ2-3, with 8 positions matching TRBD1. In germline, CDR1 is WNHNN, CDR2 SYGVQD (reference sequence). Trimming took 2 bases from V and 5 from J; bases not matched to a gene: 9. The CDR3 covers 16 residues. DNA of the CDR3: TGCGCCAGCAGTGAGAGCGGCGGGACAGGCAAAGATACGCAGTATTTT. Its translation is CASSESGGTGKDTQYF.

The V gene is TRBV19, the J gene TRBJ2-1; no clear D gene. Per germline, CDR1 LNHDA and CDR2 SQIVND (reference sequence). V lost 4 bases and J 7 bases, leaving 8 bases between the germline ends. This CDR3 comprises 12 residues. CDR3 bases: TGTGCCAGTAGTACTATAGCTAATGAGCAGTTCTTC. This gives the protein CASSTIANEQFF.

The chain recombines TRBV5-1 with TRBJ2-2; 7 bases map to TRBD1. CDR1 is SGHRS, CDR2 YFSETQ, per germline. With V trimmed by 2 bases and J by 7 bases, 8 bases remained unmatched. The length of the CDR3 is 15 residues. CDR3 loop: CASSLYRGANGELFF. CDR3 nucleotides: TGCGCCAGCAGCTTATACAGGGGCGCGAACGGGGAGCTGTTTTTT.

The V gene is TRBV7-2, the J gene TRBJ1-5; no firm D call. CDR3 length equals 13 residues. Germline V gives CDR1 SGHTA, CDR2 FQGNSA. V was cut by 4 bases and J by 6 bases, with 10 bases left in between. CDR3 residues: CASSSQDSQPQHF. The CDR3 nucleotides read TGTGCCAGCAGCTCCCAAGATAGTCAGCCCCAGCATTTT.

CDR3 DNA sequence: TGTGCCAGCAGCTTGTTTAGCCAGCCCCAGCATTTT. Protein product: CASSLFSQPQHF. V is TRBV5-5 and J is TRBJ1-5; D ambiguous. The germline V gene encodes CDR1 SGHKS and CDR2 YYEKEE (reference sequence). There are 12 residues in the CDR3. V lost 1 base, J lost 7 bases, and 6 bases lay in between.

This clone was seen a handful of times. This chain's CDR3 is CASSLDQGSTEAFF. The CDR3, as DNA: TGTGCCAGCAGCTTAGACCAGGGGAGCACTGAAGCTTTCTTT. This chain joins TRBV11-2 and TRBJ1-1; TRBD1 might be the D (6 bases). Trimming shortened V by 0 bases and J by 4 bases, and 9 bases separated the two germline ends. Germline lookup yields CDR1 SGHAT and CDR2 FQNNGV. The CDR3 has 14 amino acids.

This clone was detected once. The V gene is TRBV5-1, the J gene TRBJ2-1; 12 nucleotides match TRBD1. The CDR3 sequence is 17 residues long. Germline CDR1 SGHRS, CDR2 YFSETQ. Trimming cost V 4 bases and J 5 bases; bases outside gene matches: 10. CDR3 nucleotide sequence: TGCGCCAGCAGCGAGGTGGGGGACAGGGGGCTAGACAATGAGCAGTTCTTC. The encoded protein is CASSEVGDRGLDNEQFF.

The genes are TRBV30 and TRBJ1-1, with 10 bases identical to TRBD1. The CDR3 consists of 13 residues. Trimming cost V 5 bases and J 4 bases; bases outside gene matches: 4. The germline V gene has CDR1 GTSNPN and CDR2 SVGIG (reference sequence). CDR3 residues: CAWETGGGTEAFF. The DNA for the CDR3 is TGTGCCTGGGAGACAGGGGGCGGCACTGAAGCTTTCTTT.

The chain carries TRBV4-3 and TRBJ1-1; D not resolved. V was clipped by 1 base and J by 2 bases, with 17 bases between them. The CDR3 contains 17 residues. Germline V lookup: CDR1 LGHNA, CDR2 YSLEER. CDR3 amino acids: CASSQVLQAGINTEAFF. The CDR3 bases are TGCGCCAGCAGCCAAGTTCTCCAGGCCGGTATTAACACTGAAGCTTTCTTT.

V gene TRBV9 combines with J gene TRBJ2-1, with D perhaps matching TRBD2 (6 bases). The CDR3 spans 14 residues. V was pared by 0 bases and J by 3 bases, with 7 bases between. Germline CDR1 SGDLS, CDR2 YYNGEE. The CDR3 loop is CASSVATSYNEQFF. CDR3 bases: TGTGCCAGCAGCGTAGCGACTAGCTACAATGAGCAGTTCTTC.

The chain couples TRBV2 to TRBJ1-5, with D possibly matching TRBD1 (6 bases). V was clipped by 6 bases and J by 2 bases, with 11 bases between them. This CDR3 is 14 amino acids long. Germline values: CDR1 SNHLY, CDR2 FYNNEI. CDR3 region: CASSGTFGNQPQHF. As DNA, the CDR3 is TGTGCCAGCAGCGGGACATTTGGCAATCAGCCCCAGCATTTT.

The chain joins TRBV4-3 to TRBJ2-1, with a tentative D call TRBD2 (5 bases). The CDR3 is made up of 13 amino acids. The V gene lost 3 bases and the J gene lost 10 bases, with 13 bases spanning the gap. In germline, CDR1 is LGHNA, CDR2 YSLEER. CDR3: CASSQDLWEEQFF. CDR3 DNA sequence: TGCGCCAGCAGCCAGGACTTATGGGAAGAGCAGTTCTTC.

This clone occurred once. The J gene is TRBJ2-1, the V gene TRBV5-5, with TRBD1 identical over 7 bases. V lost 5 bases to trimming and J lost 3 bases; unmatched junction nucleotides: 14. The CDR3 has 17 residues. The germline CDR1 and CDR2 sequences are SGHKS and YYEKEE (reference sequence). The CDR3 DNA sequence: TGTGCCAGCAGGGGGAAAAGGGGGCAAAGTTTCTACAATGAGCAGTTCTTC. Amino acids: CASRGKRGQSFYNEQFF.

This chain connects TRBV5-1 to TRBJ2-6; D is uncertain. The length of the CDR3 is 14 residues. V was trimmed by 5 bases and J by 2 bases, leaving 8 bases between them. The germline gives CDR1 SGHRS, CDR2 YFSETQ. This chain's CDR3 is CASRFTPGANVLTF. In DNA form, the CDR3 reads TGCGCCAGCAGGTTTACTCCTGGGGCCAACGTCCTGACTTTC.

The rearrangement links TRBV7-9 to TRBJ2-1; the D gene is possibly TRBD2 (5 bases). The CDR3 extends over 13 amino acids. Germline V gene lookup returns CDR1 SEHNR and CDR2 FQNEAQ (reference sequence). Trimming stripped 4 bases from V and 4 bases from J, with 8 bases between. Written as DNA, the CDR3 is TGTGCCAGCAGCTATCGGGGATACAATGAGCAGTTCTTC. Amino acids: CASSYRGYNEQFF.